The present T cell receptor (beta chain) was sequenced within a study of CD8 T cells in cerebrospinal fluid in Alzheimer's disease. Study outcomes and limitations: Healthy subjects less often had a clone of at least 3% than Alzheimer's patients.

Frequency places this clonotype as medium-sized. Its antigen is unidentified. No DNA is given; TCRdb re-called the 10x single-cell sequencing reads and lists each CDR3 protein once. Its table records around 1,500 distinct CDR3 sequences. Participants were all in good physical condition and free of acute infection. The CDR3 spans 15 residues. Germline V gene lookup returns CDR1 LNHDA and CDR2 SQIVND (reference sequence). The TCR comes from a human donor with Alzheimer's disease. Sequenced material: cerebrospinal fluid. The gene calls are TRBV19 and TRBJ1-2; without DNA, the TCRdb call of TRBD1 cannot be checked. CDR3 region: CASSNPLKTGHGYTF.